The source of this T cell receptor (beta chain) is a study of pediatric ulcerative colitis. Notes on the study in general: Clonal expansions reduced rectal repertoire diversity in acute severe colitis. Substantially fewer templates came from two patients' blood samples.

Profiling relied on immunoSEQ multiplex PCR, and the TCRdb table lists in-frame clones only, not all of them. The repertoire holds about 15,000 clones, 85% to 90% seen once, with 0.85% to 1% in the top ten. Concerning this clone: No antigen is known for it.

V lost 4 bases and J 0 bases, leaving 24 bases between the germline ends. The germline V gene encodes CDR1 SGHDT and CDR2 YYEEEE. This CDR3 region has 19 residues. Blood was drawn at the time of colonoscopy. Material: blood. This sequence joins TRBV5-6 and TRBJ2-3; D possibly uses TRBD1 or TRBD2 (7 bases each). This clonotype originated in a boy aged 5-17 years with moderate ulcerative colitis. The CDR3 is CASSQPGGQSTPSTDTQYF. CDR3 nucleotide sequence: TGTGCCAGCAGCCAGCCGGGGGGACAGTCAACCCCTAGCACAGATACGCAGTATTTT.